This TCR beta chain emerged from a study of identical twins. Unique molecular identifiers were in the cDNA, with template-switch universal primer binding. One entry per CDR3 protein results from TCRdb running MiXCR on the 5' RACE reads. The table includes under 900,000 distinct CDR3 sequences, about 12% detected once. Notes on this clonotype: Its antigen is still unknown.

The CDR3 length is 16 residues. Trimming took 3 bases from V and 0 from J; bases not matched to a gene: 5. The V gene's germline CDR1 is SGDLS and CDR2 YYNGEE. Overall study results and limits: Part of the zero-insertion signal could reflect confounding by invariant MAIT and iNKT cells. Out-of-frame alpha sequences that twins shared showed excess low generation probability. Recombination models fit unrelated individuals' TCR alpha sharing but underestimated twins'.

The same data also contributed to another study, on yellow fever vaccine responses in identical twins.

The genes are TRBV9 and TRBJ2-3; 9 bases are shared with TRBD1. The sample comprised PBMCs. The TCR comes from a woman under 30 in good health. CDR3 sequence reads: CASSGGDRVSTDTQYF. The CDR3 coding sequence is TGTGCCAGCAGCGGTGGGGACAGGGTAAGCACAGATACGCAGTATTTT.